This is a list of T cell receptor beta chains from one sample in a study of graft-versus-host responses after intestinal transplantation. Generated by immunoSEQ multiplex PCR, the TCRdb table keeps only in-frame clones and is missing some. The sample shows approximately 11,000 clones, more than 85% of them seen only once. The material sequenced was PBMCs, taken about 110 days after intestinal transplant. Receptor source: a human patient who received an intestinal transplant, so some T cells may come from the graft donor. Each CDR3 is given with its conserved first and last residue. The D gene is left open where the match is weak. Some rows have no size entry. The others give once, few or many, or a class for an expanded clone.

>TRBV14|TRBJ1-6|NA|NA
CASSPSRRLGSPLHF
TGTGCCAGCAGCCCCTCCCGCCGGTTGGGATCACCCCTCCACTTT
>TRBV13|TRBJ1-2|once|NA
CASSPYTGQGLVGYTF
TGTGCCAGCAGCCCCTACACAGGCCAAGGTCTGGTAGGCTACACCTTC
>TRBV6-4|TRBJ2-7|NA|TRBD1
CASMTRDRGDEQYF
TGTGCCAGCATGACAAGGGACAGGGGCGACGAGCAGTACTTC
>TRBV9|TRBJ1-3|NA|TRBD1
CASSFQTGSSGNTIYF
TGTGCCAGCAGCTTCCAGACAGGGAGCTCTGGAAACACCATATATTTT
>TRBV25-1|TRBJ2-7|NA|TRBD1
CASSAQDRPEQYF
TGTGCCAGCAGTGCCCAGGACAGGCCCGAGCAGTACTTC
>TRBV29-1|TRBJ2-1|NA|TRBD2
CSVEEIPGISGVLYNEQFF
TGCAGCGTTGAAGAAATCCCAGGGATTAGCGGGGTTCTCTACAATGAGCAGTTCTTC
>TRBV5-1|TRBJ2-7|NA|TRBD2
CASSFSFSGRSGSYEQYF
TGCGCCAGCAGCTTTTCTTTTAGCGGGAGGTCGGGCTCCTACGAGCAGTACTTC
>TRBV6-5|TRBJ2-2|NA|NA
CASNMDRTTGELFF
TGTGCCAGCAATATGGACAGAACAACCGGGGAGCTGTTTTTT
>TRBV11-3|TRBJ2-7|NA|TRBD1
CASSPGTAIEEQYF
TGTGCCAGCAGCCCGGGGACAGCCATCGAGGAGCAGTACTTC
>TRBV7-3|TRBJ2-2|NA|NA
CASSPGGPGELFF
TGTGCCAGCAGTCCCGGTGGACCCGGGGAGCTGTTTTTT
>TRBV6-1|TRBJ2-7|NA|NA
CASSEGGGLSYEQYF
TGTGCCAGCAGTGAAGGTGGAGGGCTCTCCTACGAGCAGTACTTC
>TRBV28|TRBJ1-2|NA|NA
CASSLGLDWYGYTF
TGTGCCAGCAGTTTGGGACTTGATTGGTATGGCTACACCTTC
>TRBV6-1|TRBJ1-4|NA|NA
CASRQQGFTNEKLFF
TGTGCCAGCAGACAACAGGGTTTCACTAATGAAAAACTGTTTTTT
>TRBV15|TRBJ2-1|NA|TRBD2
CATSGGSGRFNEQFF
TGTGCCACCTCCGGAGGTAGCGGGAGATTTAATGAGCAGTTCTTC
>TRBV11-2|TRBJ2-7|NA|TRBD1
CASSLDLWDRGAYEQYF
TGTGCCAGCAGCTTAGATCTGTGGGACAGGGGCGCCTACGAGCAGTACTTC
>TRBV18|TRBJ2-7|NA|NA
CASSPPKHLSSYEQYF
TGTGCCAGCTCACCACCGAAGCACTTGAGCTCCTACGAGCAGTACTTC
>TRBV4-1|TRBJ2-5|NA|NA
CASSQKGLTYQETQYF
TGCGCCAGCAGCCAAAAGGGACTCACGTACCAAGAGACCCAGTACTTC
>TRBV14|TRBJ2-1|NA|NA
CASSQPAHLYNEQFF
TGTGCCAGCAGCCAGCCGGCCCACCTGTACAATGAGCAGTTCTTC
>TRBV27|TRBJ2-6|NA|NA
CASSSPSLRISGANVLTF
TGTGCCAGCAGTTCGCCCTCCCTCCGAATCTCTGGGGCCAACGTCCTGACTTTC
>TRBV5-1|TRBJ1-1|NA|TRBD1
CASGASDRGVTEAFF
TGCGCCAGCGGCGCGTCAGACAGGGGCGTAACTGAAGCTTTCTTT
>TRBV7-9|TRBJ2-7|NA|TRBD1
CASSAGTGSYEQYF
TGTGCCAGCAGCGCCGGGACAGGCTCCTACGAGCAGTACTTC
>TRBV28|TRBJ2-1|NA|NA
CASSLFPSTNEQFF
TGTGCCAGCAGTTTATTCCCTAGCACGAATGAGCAGTTCTTC
>TRBV5-1|TRBJ1-1|NA|TRBD1
CASSWNRGEGAEAFF
TGCGCCAGCAGCTGGAACAGGGGCGAGGGGGCTGAAGCTTTCTTT
>TRBV7-8|TRBJ2-2|NA|NA
CASSSTGTTHTGELFF
TGTGCCAGCAGCTCGACCGGGACGACCCACACCGGGGAGCTGTTTTTT
>TRBV6-5|TRBJ2-1|NA|NA
CASSYGGPNEQFF
TGTGCCAGCAGTTACGGGGGGCCCAATGAGCAGTTCTTC
>TRBV15|TRBJ1-1|NA|TRBD1
CATSSRQGADTEAFF
TGTGCCACCAGCAGCAGACAGGGGGCCGACACTGAAGCTTTCTTT
>TRBV28|TRBJ2-7|NA|TRBD1
CASKTTQGDPYEQYF
TGTGCCAGCAAAACCACACAGGGGGACCCCTACGAGCAGTACTTC
>TRBV5-4|TRBJ2-3|NA|NA
CASRWGTTDTQYF
TGTGCCAGCAGGTGGGGGACCACAGATACGCAGTATTTT
>TRBV11-3|TRBJ2-1|NA|TRBD2
CASSQGTSGSINEQFF
TGTGCCAGCAGCCAGGGGACTAGCGGGAGTATCAATGAGCAGTTCTTC
>TRBV28|TRBJ2-1|NA|NA
CASSLQREQFF
TGTGCCAGCAGTTTACAACGGGAACAGTTCTTC
>TRBV6-1|TRBJ2-3|NA|TRBD1
CASSSGQVGTDTQYF
TGTGCCAGCAGTTCCGGACAGGTCGGCACAGATACGCAGTATTTT
>TRBV18|TRBJ1-1|NA|TRBD1
CASLQGLDTEAFF
TGTGCCAGCTTACAGGGGCTGGACACTGAAGCTTTCTTT
>TRBV11-2|TRBJ2-7|NA|NA
CASSLVQSSYEQYF
TGTGCCAGCAGCTTAGTACAGAGCTCCTACGAGCAGTACTTC
>TRBV27|TRBJ2-3|NA|NA
CASRQATITSTDTQYF
TGTGCCAGCAGGCAGGCGACGATCACTTCCACAGATACGCAGTATTTT
>TRBV29-1|TRBJ2-7|NA|NA
CSVAGNSDEQYF
TGCAGCGTAGCAGGGAATTCCGACGAGCAGTACTTC
>TRBV28|TRBJ2-3|NA|TRBD2
CASRTTGGVADTQYF
TGTGCCAGCAGGACCACTGGGGGGGTGGCAGATACGCAGTATTTT
>TRBV27|TRBJ1-1|NA|TRBD1
CASSLRGRGSVGTEAFF
TGTGCCAGCAGTTTAAGGGGCAGGGGGTCGGTGGGAACTGAAGCTTTCTTT
>TRBV15|TRBJ2-5|NA|TRBD1
CATSRHRGTQETQYF
TGTGCCACCAGCAGACACAGGGGAACTCAAGAGACCCAGTACTTC
>TRBV4-1|TRBJ2-6|NA|NA
CASSPQWEANVLTF
TGCGCCAGCAGCCCACAGTGGGAGGCCAACGTCCTGACTTTC
>TRBV5-8|TRBJ1-2|NA|TRBD1
CASSRNCTPGQGFPYGYTF
TGTGCCAGCAGCCGGAATTGTACCCCGGGACAGGGATTTCCATATGGCTACACCTTC